This T cell receptor beta chain was recorded in a study of blood T cell repertoires in COVID-19. At the level of the study: Specimens from acute and convalescent COVID-19 originated in the United States, Italy and Spain. The cDNA or gDNA used as material had been derived from T cells, B-cell-depleted T cells, or PBMCs.

Original data processing: Estimation of nucleated cell counts was performed using reference gene primer amplification. This table comes from immunoSEQ multiplex PCR, and its TCRdb copy is limited to in-frame clones, with some not included. V, J and clone size reflect that table, while D and trimming were determined from the DNA. The table records approximately 90,000 clones, 70% to 90% of them present only once. There are 15 residues in the CDR3. Trimming left V 0 bases short and J 7 bases short, with 10 bases between. Germline-derived CDR1 and CDR2 are LGHDT and YNNKEL (reference sequence). The V and J genes are TRBV3-1 (or the pseudogene TRBV3-2) and TRBJ1-6, with D perhaps TRBD1 (5 bases). Sequenced input: peripheral blood. The clonotype originates from a man in his 60s with acute or convalescent COVID-19. DNA of the CDR3: TGTGCCAGCAGCCAAGATGGAACAGGCAATTCACCCCTCCACTTT. The encoded protein is CASSQDGTGNSPLHF.